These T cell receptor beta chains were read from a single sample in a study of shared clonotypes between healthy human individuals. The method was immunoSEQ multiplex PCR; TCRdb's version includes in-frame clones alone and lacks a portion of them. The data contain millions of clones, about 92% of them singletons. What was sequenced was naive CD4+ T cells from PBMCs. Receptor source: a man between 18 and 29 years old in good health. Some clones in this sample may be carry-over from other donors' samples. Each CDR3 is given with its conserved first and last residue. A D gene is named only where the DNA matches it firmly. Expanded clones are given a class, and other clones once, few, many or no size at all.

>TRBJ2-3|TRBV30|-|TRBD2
CAWSWGSGRSDTQYF
TGTGCCTGGAGTTGGGGTAGCGGGAGATCAGATACGCAGTATTTT
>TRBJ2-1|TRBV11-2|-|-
CASSSGVGTLGNEQFF
TGTGCCAGCAGCTCCGGGGTTGGGACCTTAGGCAATGAGCAGTTCTTC
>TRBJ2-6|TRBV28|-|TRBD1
CASSLDRGTAGANVLTF
TGTGCCAGCAGCCTCGACAGGGGGACTGCTGGGGCCAACGTCCTGACTTTC
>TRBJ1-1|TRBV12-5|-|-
CASGSSTDYTEAFF
TGTGCTAGTGGTTCGTCGACAGATTACACTGAAGCTTTCTTT
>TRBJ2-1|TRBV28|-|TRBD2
CASSIAGGPREQFF
TGTGCCAGCAGTATAGCGGGAGGGCCACGGGAGCAGTTCTTC
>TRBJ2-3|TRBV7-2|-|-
CASFVEREASTDTQYF
TGTGCCAGCTTCGTAGAGAGGGAGGCCAGCACAGATACGCAGTATTTT
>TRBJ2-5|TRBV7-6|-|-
CASSWTRQETQYF
TGTGCCAGCAGCTGGACAAGACAAGAGACCCAGTACTTC
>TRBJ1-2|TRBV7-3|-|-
CASSPGPNYGYTF
TGTGCCAGCAGCCCCGGACCCAACTATGGCTACACCTTC
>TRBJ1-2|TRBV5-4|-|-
CASSLAGQGWGGYTF
TGTGCCAGCAGCTTGGCCGGTCAGGGCTGGGGTGGCTACACCTTC
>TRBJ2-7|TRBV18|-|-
CASSPGVSSYEQYF
TGTGCCAGCTCACCCGGGGTTAGCTCCTACGAGCAGTACTTC
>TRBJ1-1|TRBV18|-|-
CASSIGRVNTEAFF
TGTGCCAGCTCAATTGGGAGGGTGAACACTGAAGCTTTCTTT
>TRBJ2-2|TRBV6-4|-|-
CATRSAGNTGELFF
TGTGCCACCAGATCGGCAGGAAACACCGGGGAGCTGTTTTTT
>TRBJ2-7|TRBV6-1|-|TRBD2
CASSEAGGPFYEQYF
TGTGCCAGCAGTGAAGCGGGAGGGCCCTTTTACGAGCAGTACTTC
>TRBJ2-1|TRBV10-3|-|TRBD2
CAISARGDAGVGNEQFF
TGTGCCATCAGTGCCCGGGGTGACGCGGGAGTAGGCAATGAGCAGTTCTTC
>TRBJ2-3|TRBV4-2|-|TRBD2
CASSPRDYSTDTQYF
TGTGCCAGCAGCCCCAGGGACTATAGCACAGATACGCAGTATTTT
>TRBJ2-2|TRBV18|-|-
CASSPRQPNTGELFF
TGTGCCAGCTCACCAAGACAACCCAACACCGGGGAGCTGTTTTTT
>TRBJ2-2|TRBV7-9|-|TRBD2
CASSWTSGKAGTGELFF
TGTGCCAGCAGCTGGACTAGCGGGAAGGCGGGCACCGGGGAGCTGTTTTTT
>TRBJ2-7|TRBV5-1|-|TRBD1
CASSFGTGRINEQYF
TGCGCCAGCAGCTTCGGGACAGGGAGGATCAACGAGCAGTACTTC
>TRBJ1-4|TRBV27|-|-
CASSRGGGRGEEKLFF
TGTGCCAGCAGCCGCGGGGGTGGCAGGGGAGAGGAAAAACTGTTTTTT
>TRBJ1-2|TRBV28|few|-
CASREGLTSYGYTF
TGTGCCAGCAGAGAAGGGCTTACTTCCTATGGCTACACCTTC
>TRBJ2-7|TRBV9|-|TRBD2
CASSEGTSGVYEQYF
TGTGCCAGCAGCGAGGGGACTAGCGGGGTCTACGAGCAGTACTTC
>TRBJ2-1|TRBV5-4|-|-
CASSTDPASYNEQFF
TGTGCCAGCAGCACCGACCCCGCCTCCTACAATGAGCAGTTCTTC
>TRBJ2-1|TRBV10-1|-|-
CASRTDALTGEQFF
TGCGCCAGCAGGACGGACGCCCTTACTGGTGAGCAGTTCTTC
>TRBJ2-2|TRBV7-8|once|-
CASSFRDRNTGELFF
TGTGCCAGCAGCTTTCGGGATCGGAACACCGGGGAGCTGTTTTTT
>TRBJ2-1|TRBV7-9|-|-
CASSQVPLYSYNEQFF
TGTGCCAGCAGCCAAGTGCCACTCTACTCCTACAATGAGCAGTTCTTC
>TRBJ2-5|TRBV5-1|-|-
CASSLYGQTFGETQYF
TGCGCCAGCAGCTTGTACGGGCAGACTTTTGGTGAGACCCAGTACTTC
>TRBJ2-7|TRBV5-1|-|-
CASSFPGSYEQYF
TGCGCCAGCAGCTTCCCAGGATCCTACGAGCAGTACTTC
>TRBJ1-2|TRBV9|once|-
CASSPGGTGGHGYTF
TGTGCCAGCAGCCCCGGCGGGACGGGCGGACATGGCTACACCTTC
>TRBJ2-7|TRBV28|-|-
CASTSLGGASDEQYF
TGTGCCAGCACCTCCTTAGGGGGGGCGAGCGACGAGCAGTACTTC
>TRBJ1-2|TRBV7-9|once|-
CASSLDAIGHHGYTF
TGTGCCAGCAGCTTAGATGCAATCGGACATCATGGCTACACCTTC
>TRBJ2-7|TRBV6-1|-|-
CASSEEQLYEQYF
TGTGCCAGCAGTGAAGAGCAACTCTACGAGCAGTACTTC
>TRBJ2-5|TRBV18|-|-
CASSPIVDLIREETQYF
TGTGCCAGCTCACCTATCGTAGACTTGATCAGGGAAGAGACCCAGTACTTC
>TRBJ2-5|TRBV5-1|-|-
CASSLGGARGSETQYF
TGCGCCAGCAGCTTGGGGGGGGCGCGAGGGTCGGAGACCCAGTACTTC
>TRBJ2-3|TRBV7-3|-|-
CASSFGSITDTQYF
TGTGCCAGCAGCTTTGGGAGCATCACAGATACGCAGTATTTT
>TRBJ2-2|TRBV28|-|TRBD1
CASSYNRGGTGELFF
TGTGCCAGCAGCTATAACAGGGGCGGCACCGGGGAGCTGTTTTTT
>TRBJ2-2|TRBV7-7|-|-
CASSTPGTTAGELFF
TGTGCCAGCAGCACGCCCGGGACGACGGCCGGGGAGCTGTTTTTT
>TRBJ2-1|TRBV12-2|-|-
CASRLFPRDSRIEQFF
TGTGCAAGTCGCTTATTCCCCCGGGACTCCCGTATAGAGCAGTTCTTC
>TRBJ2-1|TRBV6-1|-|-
CAGSGQAYNEQFF
TGTGCCGGGTCGGGACAAGCCTACAATGAGCAGTTCTTC
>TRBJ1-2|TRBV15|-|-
CATSRDGSDGYTF
TGTGCCACCAGCAGAGATGGATCTGATGGCTACACCTTC
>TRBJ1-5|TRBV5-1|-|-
CASSFLGNQPQHF
TGCGCCAGCAGCTTTCTGGGTAATCAGCCCCAGCATTTT
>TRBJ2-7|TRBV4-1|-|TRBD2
CASSQGLAGGKDEQYF
TGCGCCAGCAGCCAGGGACTAGCGGGAGGGAAGGACGAGCAGTACTTC
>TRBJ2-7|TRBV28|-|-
CATDPKSAFSSYEQYF
TGTGCCACCGACCCTAAGTCGGCATTTAGCTCCTACGAGCAGTACTTC
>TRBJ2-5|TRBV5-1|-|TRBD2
CASSPGLAGVSETQYF
TGCGCCAGCAGCCCAGGACTAGCGGGAGTGTCAGAGACCCAGTACTTC
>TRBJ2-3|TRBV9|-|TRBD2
CASSVGAGATDTQYF
TGTGCCAGCAGCGTGGGAGCGGGAGCTACAGATACGCAGTATTTT
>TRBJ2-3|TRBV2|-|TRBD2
CASKTGLGLAGVDTQYF
TGTGCCAGCAAGACGGGGTTGGGACTAGCGGGAGTAGATACGCAGTATTTT
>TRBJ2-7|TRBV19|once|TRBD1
CASSSTGTGSEQYF
TGTGCCAGTAGTTCAACCGGGACAGGATCCGAGCAGTACTTC
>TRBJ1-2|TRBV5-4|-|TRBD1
CASRTEVGQNYGYTF
TGTGCCAGCAGAACGGAGGTGGGACAGAACTATGGCTACACCTTC
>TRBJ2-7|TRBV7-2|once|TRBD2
CASSWGGSSYEQYF
TGTGCCAGCAGCTGGGGCGGGAGCTCCTACGAGCAGTACTTC
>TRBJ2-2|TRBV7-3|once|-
CASSLAGGGSAGELFF
TGTGCCAGCAGCTTAGCTGGGGGCGGGAGTGCCGGGGAGCTGTTTTTT
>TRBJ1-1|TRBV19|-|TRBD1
CASSIRQGELNTEAFF
TGTGCCAGTAGTATACGGCAGGGGGAGTTGAACACTGAAGCTTTCTTT
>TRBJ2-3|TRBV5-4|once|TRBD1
CASSLGGTGGADTQYF
TGTGCCAGCAGTTTAGGTGGGACAGGGGGCGCAGATACGCAGTATTTT
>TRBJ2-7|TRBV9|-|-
CASSVGSSYEQYF
TGTGCCAGCAGCGTAGGCAGTTCTTACGAGCAGTACTTC
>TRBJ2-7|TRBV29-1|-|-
CSVERNSYEQYF
TGCAGCGTTGAGCGGAACTCCTACGAGCAGTACTTC
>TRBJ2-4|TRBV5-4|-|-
CASSERAKNIQYF
TGTGCCAGCAGCGAGCGGGCCAAAAACATTCAGTACTTC
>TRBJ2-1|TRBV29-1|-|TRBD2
CSVETSGRKGEQFF
TGCAGCGTTGAGACTAGCGGGAGGAAGGGTGAGCAGTTCTTC
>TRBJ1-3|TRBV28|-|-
CASSFSRLHGNTIYF
TGTGCCAGCAGTTTTTCCAGGTTACATGGAAACACCATATATTTT
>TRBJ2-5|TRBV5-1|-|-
CASSSARTGYGTQYF
TGCGCCAGCAGCTCAGCCCGAACTGGGTATGGGACCCAGTACTTC